This T cell receptor (beta chain) was identified in a study of T cell responses to AZD1222 COVID-19 vaccine. Study results and limitations: Nearly half of spike-specific TCRs reportedly target unmutated variant regions. No day 14 peak samples; only post-peak repertoires were characterized. The sample set comprised mostly white British donors with more females, and clonal diversity was possibly underestimated. Only a handful of people who got AZD1222 tested seropositive at baseline.

Measured with immunoSEQ multiplex PCR; TCRdb has only the in-frame clones, and not every one. The data contain 90,000 to 150,000 clones, approximately 86% of them singletons. This CDR3 spans 14 amino acids. Germline values: CDR1 SGHAT, CDR2 FQNNGV. J was trimmed by 6 bases and V by 7 bases; bases with no gene match: 7. About this clone: Its antigen remains unidentified.

Sample: peripheral blood, taken 28 days after the second AZD1222 dose. This receptor was obtained from an adult who received the AZD1222 COVID-19 vaccine. The chain employs TRBV11-2 and TRBJ2-1; 9 bases are a match to TRBD1. The CDR3 DNA is TGTGCCAGCACCATCCACAGGGGGCTCAATGAGCAGTTCTTC. This codes for CASTIHRGLNEQFF.